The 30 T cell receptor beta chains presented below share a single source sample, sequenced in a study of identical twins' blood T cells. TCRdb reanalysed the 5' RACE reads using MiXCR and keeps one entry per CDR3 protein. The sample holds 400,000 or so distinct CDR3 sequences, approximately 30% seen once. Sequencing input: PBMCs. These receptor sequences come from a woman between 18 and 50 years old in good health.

This chain's CDR3 is CASSVRLAGVGEQFF. In DNA form, the CDR3 reads TGTGCCAGCAGCGTACGACTAGCGGGAGTAGGGGAGCAGTTCTTC. This sequence joins TRBV9 and TRBJ2-1; 12 nucleotides line up with TRBD2. Germline V lookup: CDR1 SGDLS, CDR2 YYNGEE. Losses at the gene ends were 1 base for V and 10 bases for J; bases not matched to a gene: 6. The CDR3 is 15 amino acids. The variable domain in full, completed from reference TRBV9 and TRBJ2-1, reads DSGVTQTPKHLITATGQRVTLRCSPRSGDLSVYWYQQSLDQGLQFLIQYYNGEERAKGNILERFSAQQFPDLHSELNLSSLELGDSALYFCASSVRLAGVGEQFFGPGTRLTVL.

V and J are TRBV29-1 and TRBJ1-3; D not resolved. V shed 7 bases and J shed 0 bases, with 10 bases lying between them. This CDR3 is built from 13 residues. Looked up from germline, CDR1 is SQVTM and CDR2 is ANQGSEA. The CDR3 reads CSARYFSGNTIYF. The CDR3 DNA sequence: TGCAGCGCCCGATATTTCTCTGGAAACACCATATATTTT.

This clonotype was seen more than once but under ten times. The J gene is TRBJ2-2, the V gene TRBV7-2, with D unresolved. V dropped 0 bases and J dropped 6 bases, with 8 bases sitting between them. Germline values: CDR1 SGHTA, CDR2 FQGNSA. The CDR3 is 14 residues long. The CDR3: CASSLAGYAGELFF. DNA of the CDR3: TGTGCCAGCAGCTTAGCAGGGTACGCCGGGGAGCTGTTTTTT.

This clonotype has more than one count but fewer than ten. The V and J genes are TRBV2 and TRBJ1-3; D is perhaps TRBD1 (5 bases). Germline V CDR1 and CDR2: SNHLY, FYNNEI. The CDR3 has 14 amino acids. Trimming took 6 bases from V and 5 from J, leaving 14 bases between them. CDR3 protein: CASRDGAGRNTIYF. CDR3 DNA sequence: TGTGCCAGCAGAGACGGGGCTGGGAGAAACACCATATATTTT.

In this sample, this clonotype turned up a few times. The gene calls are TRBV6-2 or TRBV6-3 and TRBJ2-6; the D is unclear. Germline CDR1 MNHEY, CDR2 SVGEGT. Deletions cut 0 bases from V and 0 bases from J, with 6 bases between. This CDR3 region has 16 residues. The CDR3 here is CASSYSRNSGANVLTF. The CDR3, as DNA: TGTGCCAGCAGTTACTCGCGAAACTCTGGGGCCAACGTCCTGACTTTC.

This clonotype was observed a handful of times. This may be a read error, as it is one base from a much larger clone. The chain's CDR3 is CAGNSGGDTQYF. CDR3 DNA sequence: TGTGCCGGCAATAGCGGTGGGGATACGCAGTATTTT. The chain carries TRBV2 and TRBJ2-3, with a tentative D call TRBD2 (6 bases). Germline V CDR1 and CDR2: SNHLY, FYNNEI. Trimming removed 11 bases from V and 6 bases from J, with 15 bases in between. There are 12 residues in the CDR3.

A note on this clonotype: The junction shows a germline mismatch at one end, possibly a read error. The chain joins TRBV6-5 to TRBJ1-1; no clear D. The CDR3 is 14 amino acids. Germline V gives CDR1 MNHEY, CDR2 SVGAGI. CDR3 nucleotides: TGTGTCAGCAGTTACACCTATTACGGCACTGAAGCTTTCTTT. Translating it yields CVSSYTYYGTEAFF.

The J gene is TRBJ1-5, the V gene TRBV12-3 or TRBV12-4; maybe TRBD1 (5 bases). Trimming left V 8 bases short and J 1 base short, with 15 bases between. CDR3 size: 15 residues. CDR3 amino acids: CASGLRVESNQPQHF. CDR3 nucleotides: TGTGCCAGCGGCCTCAGGGTAGAGAGCAATCAGCCCCAGCATTTT.

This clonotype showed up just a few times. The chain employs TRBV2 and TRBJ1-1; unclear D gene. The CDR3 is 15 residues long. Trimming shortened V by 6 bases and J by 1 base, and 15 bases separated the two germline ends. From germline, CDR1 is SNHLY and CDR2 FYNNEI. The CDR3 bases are TGTGCCAGCAGACGGACGTCCATCACGAACACTGAAGCTTTCTTT. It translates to CASRRTSITNTEAFF.

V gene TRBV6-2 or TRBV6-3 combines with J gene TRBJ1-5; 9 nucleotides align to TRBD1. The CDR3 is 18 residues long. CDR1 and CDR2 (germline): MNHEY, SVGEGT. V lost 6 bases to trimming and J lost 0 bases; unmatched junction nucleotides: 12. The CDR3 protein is CASRPDRGMDYSNQPQHF. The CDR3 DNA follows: TGTGCCAGCAGACCGGACAGGGGTATGGATTATAGCAATCAGCCCCAGCATTTT.

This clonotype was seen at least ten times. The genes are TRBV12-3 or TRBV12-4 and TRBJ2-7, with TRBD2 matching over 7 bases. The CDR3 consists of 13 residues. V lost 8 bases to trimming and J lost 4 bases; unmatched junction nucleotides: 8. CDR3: CASVNSGSYEQYF. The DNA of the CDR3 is TGTGCCAGCGTAAATAGCGGGTCTTACGAGCAGTACTTC.

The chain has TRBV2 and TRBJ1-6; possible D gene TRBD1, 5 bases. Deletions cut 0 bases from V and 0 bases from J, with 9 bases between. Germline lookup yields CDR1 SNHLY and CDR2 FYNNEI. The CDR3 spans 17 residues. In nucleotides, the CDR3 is TGTGCCAGCAGTGAAGCGTGGGGGAGCTCCTATAATTCACCCCTCCACTTT. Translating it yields CASSEAWGSSYNSPLHF.

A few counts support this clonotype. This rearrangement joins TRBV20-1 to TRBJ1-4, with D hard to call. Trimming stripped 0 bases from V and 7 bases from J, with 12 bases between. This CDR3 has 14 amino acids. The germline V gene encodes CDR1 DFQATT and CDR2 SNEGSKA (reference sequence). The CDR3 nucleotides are TGCAGTGCTAGAGACTACGGAATGGGTGAAAAACTGTTTTTT. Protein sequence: CSARDYGMGEKLFF.

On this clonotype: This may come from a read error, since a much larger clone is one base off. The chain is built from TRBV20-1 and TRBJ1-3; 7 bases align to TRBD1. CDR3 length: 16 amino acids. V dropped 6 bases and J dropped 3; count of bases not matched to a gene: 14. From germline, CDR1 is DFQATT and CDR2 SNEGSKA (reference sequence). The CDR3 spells CSATDRATGYGNTIYF. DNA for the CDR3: TGCAGTGCCACTGACAGGGCGACCGGTTATGGAAACACCATATATTTT.

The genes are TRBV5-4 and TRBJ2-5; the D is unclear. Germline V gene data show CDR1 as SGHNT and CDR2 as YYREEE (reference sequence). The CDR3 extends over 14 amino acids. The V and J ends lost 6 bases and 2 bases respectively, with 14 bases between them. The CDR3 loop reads CASTAPAEQETQYF. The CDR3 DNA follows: TGTGCCAGCACTGCCCCGGCGGAGCAAGAGACCCAGTACTTC.

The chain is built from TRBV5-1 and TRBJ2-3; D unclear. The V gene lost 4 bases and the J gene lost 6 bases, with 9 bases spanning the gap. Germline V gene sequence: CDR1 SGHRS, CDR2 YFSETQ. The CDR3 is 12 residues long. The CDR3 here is CASSPPADTQYF. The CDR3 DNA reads TGCGCCAGCAGCCCTCCAGCGGATACGCAGTATTTT.

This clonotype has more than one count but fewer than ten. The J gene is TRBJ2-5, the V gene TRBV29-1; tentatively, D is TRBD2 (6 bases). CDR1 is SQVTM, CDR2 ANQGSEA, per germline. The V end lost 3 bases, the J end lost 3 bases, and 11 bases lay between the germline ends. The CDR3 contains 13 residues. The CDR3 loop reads CSVDAVAEETQYF. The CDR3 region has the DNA TGCAGCGTTGATGCAGTAGCGGAAGAGACCCAGTACTTC.

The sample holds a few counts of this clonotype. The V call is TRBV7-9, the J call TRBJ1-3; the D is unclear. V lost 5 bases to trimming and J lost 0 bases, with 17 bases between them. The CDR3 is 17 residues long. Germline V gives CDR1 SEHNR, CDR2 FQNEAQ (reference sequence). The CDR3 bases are TGTGCCAGCAGCCCTGGGCCGAACCTCCACTCTGGAAACACCATATATTTT. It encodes CASSPGPNLHSGNTIYF.

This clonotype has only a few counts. The CDR3 nucleotides read TGTGCCAGCAGCTTCTACAGGGGCAACACTGAAGCTTTCTTT. Translating gives CASSFYRGNTEAFF. V is TRBV7-9 and J is TRBJ1-1; 7 nucleotides line up with TRBD1. Germline V CDR1 and CDR2: SEHNR, FQNEAQ (reference sequence). V was clipped by 3 bases and J by 2 bases; unmatched bases: 3. The CDR3 covers 14 residues.

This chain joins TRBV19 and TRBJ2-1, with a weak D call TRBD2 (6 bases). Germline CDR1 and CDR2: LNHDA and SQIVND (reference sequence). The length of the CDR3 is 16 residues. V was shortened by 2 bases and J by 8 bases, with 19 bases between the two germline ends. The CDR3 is CASSIRRRAGGYEQFF. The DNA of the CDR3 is TGTGCCAGTAGTATACGTCGACGGGCCGGGGGATATGAGCAGTTCTTC.

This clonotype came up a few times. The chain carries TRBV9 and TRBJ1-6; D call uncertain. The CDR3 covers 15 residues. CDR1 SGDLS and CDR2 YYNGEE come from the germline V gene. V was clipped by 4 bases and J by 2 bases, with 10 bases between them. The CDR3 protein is CASSTRHPYNSPLHF. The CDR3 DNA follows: TGTGCCAGCAGCACCCGACACCCCTATAATTCACCCCTCCACTTT.

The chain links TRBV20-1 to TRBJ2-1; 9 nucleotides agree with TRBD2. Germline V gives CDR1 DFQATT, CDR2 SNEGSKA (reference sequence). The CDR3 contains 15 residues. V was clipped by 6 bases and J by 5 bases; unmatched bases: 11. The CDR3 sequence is CSAIPAGGTDNEQFF. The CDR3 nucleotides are TGCAGTGCAATCCCAGCGGGAGGTACGGACAATGAGCAGTTCTTC.

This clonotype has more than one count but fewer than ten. The CDR3 DNA sequence: TGTGCCAGTAGTGGGACCCCGAACACCGGGGAGCTGTTTTTT. Its translation: CASSGTPNTGELFF. The chain links TRBV19 to TRBJ2-2, with D perhaps matching TRBD1 or TRBD2 (5 bases each). The CDR3 is 14 residues long. Trimming cost V 5 bases and J 0 bases, with 7 bases left between them. Germline V gene data show CDR1 as LNHDA and CDR2 as SQIVND (reference sequence).

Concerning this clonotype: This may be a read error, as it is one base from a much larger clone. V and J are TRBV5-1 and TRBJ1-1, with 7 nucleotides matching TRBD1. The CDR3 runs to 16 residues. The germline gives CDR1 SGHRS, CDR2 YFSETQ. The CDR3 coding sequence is TGCGCCATCAGCTTGCCAGGAGGGACAGTTCGGACTGAAGCTTTCTTT. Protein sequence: CAISLPGGTVRTEAFF.

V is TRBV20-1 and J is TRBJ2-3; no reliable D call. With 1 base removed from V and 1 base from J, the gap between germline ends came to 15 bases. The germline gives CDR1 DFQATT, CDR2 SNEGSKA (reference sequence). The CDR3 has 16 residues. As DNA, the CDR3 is TGCAGTGCTAGAGGCTCCTCTCTGACTGGCACAGATACGCAGTATTTT. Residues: CSARGSSLTGTDTQYF.

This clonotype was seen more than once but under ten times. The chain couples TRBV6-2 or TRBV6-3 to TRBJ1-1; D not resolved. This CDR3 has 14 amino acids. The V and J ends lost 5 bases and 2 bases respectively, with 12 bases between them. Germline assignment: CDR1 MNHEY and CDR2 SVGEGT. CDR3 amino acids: CASSHGRINTEAFF. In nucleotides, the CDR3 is TGTGCCAGCAGTCACGGCAGGATTAACACTGAAGCTTTCTTT.

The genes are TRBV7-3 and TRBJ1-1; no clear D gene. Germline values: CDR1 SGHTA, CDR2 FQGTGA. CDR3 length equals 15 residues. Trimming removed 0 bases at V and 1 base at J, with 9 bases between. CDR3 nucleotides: TGTGCCAGCAGCTTAACTGCACTAGCGAACACTGAAGCTTTCTTT. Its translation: CASSLTALANTEAFF.

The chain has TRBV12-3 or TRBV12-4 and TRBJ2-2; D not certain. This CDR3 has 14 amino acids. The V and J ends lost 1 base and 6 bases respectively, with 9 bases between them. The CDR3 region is CASSLGLSPGELFF. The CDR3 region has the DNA TGTGCCAGCAGTTTAGGACTTAGTCCCGGGGAGCTGTTTTTT.

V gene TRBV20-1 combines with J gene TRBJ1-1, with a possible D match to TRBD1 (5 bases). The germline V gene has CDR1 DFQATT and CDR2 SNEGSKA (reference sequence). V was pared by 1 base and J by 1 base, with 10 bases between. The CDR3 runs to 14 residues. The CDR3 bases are TGCAGTGCTAGAGGGGGCGGAGAGAACACTGAAGCTTTCTTT. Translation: CSARGGGENTEAFF.

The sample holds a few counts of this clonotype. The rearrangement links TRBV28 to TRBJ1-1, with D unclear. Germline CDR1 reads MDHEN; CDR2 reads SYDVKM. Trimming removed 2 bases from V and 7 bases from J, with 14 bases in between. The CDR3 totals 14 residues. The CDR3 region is CASSLAVKGSEAFF. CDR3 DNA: TGTGCCAGCAGTTTAGCGGTCAAGGGTAGTGAAGCTTTCTTT.